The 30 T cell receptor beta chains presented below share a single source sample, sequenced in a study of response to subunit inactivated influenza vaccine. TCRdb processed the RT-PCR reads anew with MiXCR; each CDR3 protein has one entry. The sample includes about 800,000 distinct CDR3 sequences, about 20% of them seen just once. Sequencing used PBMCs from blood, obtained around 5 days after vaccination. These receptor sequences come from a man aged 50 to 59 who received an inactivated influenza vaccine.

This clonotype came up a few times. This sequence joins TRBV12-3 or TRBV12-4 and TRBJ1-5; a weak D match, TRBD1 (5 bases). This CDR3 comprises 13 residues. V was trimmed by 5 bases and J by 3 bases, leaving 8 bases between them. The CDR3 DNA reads TGTGCCAGCAGTGACAGTGACAATCAGCCCCAGCATTTT. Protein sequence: CASSDSDNQPQHF.

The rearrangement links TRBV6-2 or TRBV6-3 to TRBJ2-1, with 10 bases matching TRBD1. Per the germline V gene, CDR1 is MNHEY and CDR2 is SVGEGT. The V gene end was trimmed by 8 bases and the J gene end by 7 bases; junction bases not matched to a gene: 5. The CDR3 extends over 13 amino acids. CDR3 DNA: TGTGCCAGCGGGACAGGGGACCGGAATGAGCAGTTCTTC. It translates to CASGTGDRNEQFF.

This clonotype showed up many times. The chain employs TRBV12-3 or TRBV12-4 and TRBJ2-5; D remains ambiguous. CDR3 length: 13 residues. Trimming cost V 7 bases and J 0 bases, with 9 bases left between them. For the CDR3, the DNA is TGTGCCAGCACCGAGACGGACCAAGAGACCCAGTACTTC. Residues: CASTETDQETQYF.

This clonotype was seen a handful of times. As DNA, the CDR3 is TGCGCCAGCAGCCAAGTACCAGGTGCTGCCACCGGGGAGCTGTTTTTT. It specifies CASSQVPGAATGELFF. The chain is built from TRBV4-3 and TRBJ2-2; D uncertain. CDR1 is LGHNA, CDR2 YSLEER, per germline. Trimming took off 1 base at V and 4 bases at J, with 13 bases between the two ends. CDR3 length: 16 amino acids.

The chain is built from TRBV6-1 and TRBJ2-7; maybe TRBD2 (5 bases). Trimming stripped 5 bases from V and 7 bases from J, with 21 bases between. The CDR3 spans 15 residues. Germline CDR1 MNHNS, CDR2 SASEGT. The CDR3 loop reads CASSKPRQNSGEQYF. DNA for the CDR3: TGTGCCAGCAGTAAACCCCGACAAAACTCGGGGGAGCAGTACTTC.

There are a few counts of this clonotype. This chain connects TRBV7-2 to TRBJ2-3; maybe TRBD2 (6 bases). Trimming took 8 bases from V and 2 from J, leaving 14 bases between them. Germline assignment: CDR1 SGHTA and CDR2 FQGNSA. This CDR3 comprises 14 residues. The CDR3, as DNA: TGTGCCAGCTGCGTGGGGGGTTTCACAGATACGCAGTATTTT. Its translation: CASCVGGFTDTQYF.

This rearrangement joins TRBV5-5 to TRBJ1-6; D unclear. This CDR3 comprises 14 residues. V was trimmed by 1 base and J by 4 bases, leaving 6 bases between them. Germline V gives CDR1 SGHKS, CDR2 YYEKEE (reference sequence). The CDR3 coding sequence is TGTGCCAGCAGCTTGCGGGAATATAATTCACCCCTCCACTTT. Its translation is CASSLREYNSPLHF.

The CDR3 protein is CASSNIEGSSGELFF. Written as DNA, the CDR3 is TGCGCCAGCAGCAACATTGAAGGGTCGTCGGGGGAGCTGTTTTTT. The chain has TRBV5-1 and TRBJ2-2, with D unresolved. CDR3 length: 15 amino acids. CDR1 and CDR2 (germline): SGHRS, YFSETQ. V was shortened by 4 bases and J by 8 bases, with 18 bases between the two germline ends.

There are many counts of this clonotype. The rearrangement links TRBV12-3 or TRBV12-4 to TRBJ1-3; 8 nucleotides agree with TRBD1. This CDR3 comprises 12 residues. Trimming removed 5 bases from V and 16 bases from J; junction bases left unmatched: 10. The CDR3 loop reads CASSTIGQGVYF. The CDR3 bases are TGTGCCAGCAGTACGATAGGACAGGGAGTGTATTTT.

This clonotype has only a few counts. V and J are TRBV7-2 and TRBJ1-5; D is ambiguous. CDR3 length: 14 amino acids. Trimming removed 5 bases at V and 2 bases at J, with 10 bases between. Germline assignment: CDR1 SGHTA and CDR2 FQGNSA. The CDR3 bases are TGTGCCAGCAGCCTAAATGGGGGCAATCAGCCCCAGCATTTT. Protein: CASSLNGGNQPQHF. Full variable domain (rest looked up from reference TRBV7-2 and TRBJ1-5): GAGVSQSPSNKVTEKGKDVELRCDPISGHTALYWYRQSLGQGLEFLIYFQGNSAPDKSGLPSDRFSAERTGGSVSTLTIQRTQQEDSAVYLCASSLNGGNQPQHFGDGTRLSIL.

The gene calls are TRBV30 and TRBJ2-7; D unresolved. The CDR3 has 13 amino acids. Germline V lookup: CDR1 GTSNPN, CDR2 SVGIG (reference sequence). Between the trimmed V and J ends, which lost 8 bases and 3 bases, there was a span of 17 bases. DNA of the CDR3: TGTGCCATAGCAAAGGGTCGGGTCTACGAGCAGTACTTC. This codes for CAIAKGRVYEQYF.

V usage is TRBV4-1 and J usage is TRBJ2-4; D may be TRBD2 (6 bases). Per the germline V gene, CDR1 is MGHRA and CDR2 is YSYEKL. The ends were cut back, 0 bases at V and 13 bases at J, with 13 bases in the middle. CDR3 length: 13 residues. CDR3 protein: CASSQDRRGHQYF. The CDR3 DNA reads TGCGCCAGCAGCCAAGATCGGCGGGGCCACCAGTACTTC.

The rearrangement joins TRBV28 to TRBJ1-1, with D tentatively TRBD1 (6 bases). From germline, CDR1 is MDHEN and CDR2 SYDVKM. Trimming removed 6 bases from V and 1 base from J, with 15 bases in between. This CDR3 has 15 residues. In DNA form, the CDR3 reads TGTGCCAGCAGCCGCCACACACAGGGGAACACTGAAGCTTTCTTT. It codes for CASSRHTQGNTEAFF.

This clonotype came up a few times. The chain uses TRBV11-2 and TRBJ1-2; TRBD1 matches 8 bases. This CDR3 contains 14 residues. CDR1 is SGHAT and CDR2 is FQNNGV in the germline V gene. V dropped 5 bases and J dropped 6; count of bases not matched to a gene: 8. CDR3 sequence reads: CASSQRTGWDGYTF. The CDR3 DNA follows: TGTGCCAGCAGCCAAAGGACAGGGTGGGATGGCTACACCTTC. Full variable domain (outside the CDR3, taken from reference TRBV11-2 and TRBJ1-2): EAGVAQSPRYKIIEKRQSVAFWCNPISGHATLYWYQQILGQGPKLLIQFQNNGVVDDSQLPKDRFSAERLKGVDSTLKIQPAKLEDSAVYLCASSQRTGWDGYTFGSGTRLTVV.

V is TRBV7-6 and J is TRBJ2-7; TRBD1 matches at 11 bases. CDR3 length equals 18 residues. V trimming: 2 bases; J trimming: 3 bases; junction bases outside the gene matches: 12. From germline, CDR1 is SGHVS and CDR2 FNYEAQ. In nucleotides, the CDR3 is TGTGCCAGCAGCTTACTCCAGGGACAGGGGGTCCTCCACTACGAGCAGTACTTC. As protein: CASSLLQGQGVLHYEQYF.

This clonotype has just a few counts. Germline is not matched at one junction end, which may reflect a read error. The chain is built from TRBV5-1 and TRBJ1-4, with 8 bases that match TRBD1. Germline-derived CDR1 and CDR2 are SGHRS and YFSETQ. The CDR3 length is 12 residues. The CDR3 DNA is TGCGCCAGCAGCTACGGACAGGGACCACCGGATTTT. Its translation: CASSYGQGPPDF.

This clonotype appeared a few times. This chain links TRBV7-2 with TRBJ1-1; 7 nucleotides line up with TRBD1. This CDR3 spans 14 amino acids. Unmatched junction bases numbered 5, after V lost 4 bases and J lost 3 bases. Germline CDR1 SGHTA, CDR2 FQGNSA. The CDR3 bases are TGTGCCAGCAGCTCCTCGGGACAGTACACTGAAGCTTTCTTT. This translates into CASSSSGQYTEAFF.

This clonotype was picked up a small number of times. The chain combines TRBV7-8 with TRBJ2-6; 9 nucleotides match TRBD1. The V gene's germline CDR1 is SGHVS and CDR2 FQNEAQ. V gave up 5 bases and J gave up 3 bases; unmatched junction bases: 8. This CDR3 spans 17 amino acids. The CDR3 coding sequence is TGTGCCAGCAGCCGGGGACAGGGACGGTTTGGGGCCAACGTCCTGACTTTC. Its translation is CASSRGQGRFGANVLTF.

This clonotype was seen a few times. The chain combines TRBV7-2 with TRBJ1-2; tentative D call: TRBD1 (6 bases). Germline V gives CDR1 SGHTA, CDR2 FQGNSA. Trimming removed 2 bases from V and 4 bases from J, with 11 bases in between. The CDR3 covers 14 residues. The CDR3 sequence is CASSLPPGVYGYTF. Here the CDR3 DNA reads TGTGCCAGCAGCTTACCGCCAGGGGTCTATGGCTACACCTTC.

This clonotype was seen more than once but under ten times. This CDR3 is CASSSRGQQANYGYTF. The CDR3 DNA reads as TGTGCCAGCAGCTCTAGGGGACAACAAGCTAACTATGGCTACACCTTC. The chain has TRBV7-2 and TRBJ1-2; a weak D match, TRBD1 (6 bases). CDR1 is SGHTA, CDR2 FQGNSA, per germline. CDR3 length equals 16 residues. The V and J ends lost 4 bases and 0 bases respectively, with 15 bases between them.

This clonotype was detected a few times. CDR3 in DNA: TGCAGTGCCAATCGGGGAGGGCTGGAAAAACTGTTTTTT. This codes for CSANRGGLEKLFF. The chain uses TRBV20-1 and TRBJ1-4; D gene uncertain. Trimming cost V 6 bases and J 8 bases, with 16 bases left between them. CDR1 and CDR2 from the germline V gene are DFQATT and SNEGSKA (reference sequence). This CDR3 is built from 13 residues.

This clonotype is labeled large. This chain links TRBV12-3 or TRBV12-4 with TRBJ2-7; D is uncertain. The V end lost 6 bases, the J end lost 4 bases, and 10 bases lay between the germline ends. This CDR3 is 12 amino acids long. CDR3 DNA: TGTGCCAGCAGCTCACAGATATACGAGCAGTACTTC. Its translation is CASSSQIYEQYF.

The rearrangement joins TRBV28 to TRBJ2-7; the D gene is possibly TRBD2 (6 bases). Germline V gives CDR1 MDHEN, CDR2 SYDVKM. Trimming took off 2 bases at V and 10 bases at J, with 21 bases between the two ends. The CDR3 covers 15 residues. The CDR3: CASSLLSLAPPHQYF. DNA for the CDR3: TGTGCCAGCAGTTTACTCAGCCTAGCGCCCCCGCATCAGTACTTC.

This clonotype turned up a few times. CDR3 DNA: TGTGCCAGCAACCCCCGGACAGGGCCCGAGCAGTACTTC. The encoded protein is CASNPRTGPEQYF. This chain joins TRBV28 and TRBJ2-7, with 8 bases matching TRBD1. Germline CDR1 MDHEN, CDR2 SYDVKM. With 7 bases clipped from V and 6 bases from J, the junction kept 8 bases outside the gene matches. The CDR3 extends over 13 amino acids. Filled out from reference TRBV28 and TRBJ2-7, the complete variable domain reads DVKVTQSSRYLVKRTGEKVFLECVQDMDHENMFWYRQDPGLGLRLIYFSYDVKMKEKGDIPEGYSVSREKKERFSLILESASTNQTSMYLCASNPRTGPEQYFGPGTRLTVT.

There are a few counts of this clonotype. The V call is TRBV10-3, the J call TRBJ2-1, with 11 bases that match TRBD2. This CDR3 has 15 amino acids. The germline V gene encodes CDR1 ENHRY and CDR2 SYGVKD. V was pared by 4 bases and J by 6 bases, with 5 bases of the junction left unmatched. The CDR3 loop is CAISVAGGQTNEQFF. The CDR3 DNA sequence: TGTGCCATCAGTGTAGCGGGGGGGCAAACCAATGAGCAGTTCTTC.

The CDR3 DNA follows: TGCGCCAAATTTCGGGGGCAGGAAAAATTGCCCCTCCACTTT. This codes for CAKFRGQEKLPLHF. V usage is TRBV10-2 and J usage is TRBJ1-6; maybe TRBD1 (6 bases). Trimming removed 10 bases at V and 13 bases at J, with 23 bases between. Looked up from germline, CDR1 is WSHSY and CDR2 is SAAADI. CDR3 size: 14 residues.

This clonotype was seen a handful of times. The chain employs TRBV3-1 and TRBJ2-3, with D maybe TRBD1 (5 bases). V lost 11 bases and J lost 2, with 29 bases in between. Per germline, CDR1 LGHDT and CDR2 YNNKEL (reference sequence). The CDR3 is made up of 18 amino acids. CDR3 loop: CAFSPRQQTEYITDTQYF. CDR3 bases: TGTGCCTTCAGTCCACGACAACAGACAGAATATATCACAGATACGCAGTATTTT.

CDR3 bases: TGTGCCAGCAGTCCGAGCGGGACGTACTCCAATGAGCAGTTCTTC. It encodes CASSPSGTYSNEQFF. The J gene is TRBJ2-1, the V gene TRBV12-3 or TRBV12-4; TRBD2 matches 7 bases. Trimming took 5 bases from V and 6 from J; bases not matched to a gene: 10. This CDR3 has 15 amino acids.

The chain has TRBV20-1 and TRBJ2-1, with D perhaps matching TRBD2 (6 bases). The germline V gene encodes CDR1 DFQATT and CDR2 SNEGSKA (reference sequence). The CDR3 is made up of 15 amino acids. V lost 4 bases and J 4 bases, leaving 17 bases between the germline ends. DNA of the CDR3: TGCAGTGCTAAGTCCACTAGCTGGTTGTACAATGAGCAGTTCTTC. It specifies CSAKSTSWLYNEQFF.

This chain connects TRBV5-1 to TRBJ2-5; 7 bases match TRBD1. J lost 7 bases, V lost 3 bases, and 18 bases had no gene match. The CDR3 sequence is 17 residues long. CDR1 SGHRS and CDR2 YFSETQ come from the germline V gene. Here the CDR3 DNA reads TGCGCCAGCAGCTGGGAAGGAGGAAGCAGGGGGTCTAGGACCCAGTACTTC. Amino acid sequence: CASSWEGGSRGSRTQYF.